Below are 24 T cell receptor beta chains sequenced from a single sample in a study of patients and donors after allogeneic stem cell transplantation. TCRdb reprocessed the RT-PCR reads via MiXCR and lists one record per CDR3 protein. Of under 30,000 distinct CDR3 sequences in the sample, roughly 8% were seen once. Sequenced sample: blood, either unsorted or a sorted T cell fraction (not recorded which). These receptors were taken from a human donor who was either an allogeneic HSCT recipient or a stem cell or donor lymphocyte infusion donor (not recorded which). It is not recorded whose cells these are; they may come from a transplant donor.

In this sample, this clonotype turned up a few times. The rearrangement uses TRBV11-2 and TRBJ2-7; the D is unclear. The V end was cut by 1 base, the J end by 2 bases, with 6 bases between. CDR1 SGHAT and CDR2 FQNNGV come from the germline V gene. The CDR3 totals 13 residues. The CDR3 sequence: CASSLVGTYEQYF. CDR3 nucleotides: TGTGCCAGCAGCTTAGTGGGGACCTACGAGCAGTACTTC.

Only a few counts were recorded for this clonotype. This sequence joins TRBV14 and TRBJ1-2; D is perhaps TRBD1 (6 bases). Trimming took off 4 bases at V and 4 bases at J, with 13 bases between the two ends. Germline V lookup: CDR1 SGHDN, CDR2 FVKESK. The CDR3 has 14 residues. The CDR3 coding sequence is TGTGCCAGCAGCCCACTGGACAGACTCTATGGCTACACCTTC. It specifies CASSPLDRLYGYTF.

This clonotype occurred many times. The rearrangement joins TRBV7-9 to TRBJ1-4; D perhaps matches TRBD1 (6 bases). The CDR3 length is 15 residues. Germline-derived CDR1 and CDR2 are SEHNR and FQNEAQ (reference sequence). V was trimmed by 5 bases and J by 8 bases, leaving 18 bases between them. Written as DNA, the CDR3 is TGTGCCAGCAGCCCCCCTAGGGGGGCAGAGGAAAAACTGTTTTTT. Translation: CASSPPRGAEEKLFF.

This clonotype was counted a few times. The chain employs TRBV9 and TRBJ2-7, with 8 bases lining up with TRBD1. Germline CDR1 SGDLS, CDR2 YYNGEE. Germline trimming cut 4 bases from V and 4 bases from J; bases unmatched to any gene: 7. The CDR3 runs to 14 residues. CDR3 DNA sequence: TGTGCCAGCAGCCTTGACAGGGGAGGATACGAGCAGTACTTC. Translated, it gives CASSLDRGGYEQYF.

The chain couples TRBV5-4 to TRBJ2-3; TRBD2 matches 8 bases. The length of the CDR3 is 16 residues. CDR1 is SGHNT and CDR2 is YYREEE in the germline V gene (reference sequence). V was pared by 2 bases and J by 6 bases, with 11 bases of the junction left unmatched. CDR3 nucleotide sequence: TGTGCCAGCAGCTTAGCGGGGGCGAGTTATATTGATACGCAGTATTTT. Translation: CASSLAGASYIDTQYF. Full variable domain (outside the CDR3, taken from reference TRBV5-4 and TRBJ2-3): ETGVTQSPTHLIKTRGQQVTLRCSSQSGHNTVSWYQQALGQGPQFIFQYYREEENGRGNFPPRFSGLQFPNYSSELNVNALELDDSALYLCASSLAGASYIDTQYFGPGTRLTVL.

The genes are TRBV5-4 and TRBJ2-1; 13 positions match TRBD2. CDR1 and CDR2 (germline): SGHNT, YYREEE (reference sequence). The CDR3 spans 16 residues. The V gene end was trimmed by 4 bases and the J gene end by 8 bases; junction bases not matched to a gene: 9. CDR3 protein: CASSPELAGGLDEQFF. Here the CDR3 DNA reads TGTGCCAGCAGCCCGGAACTAGCGGGGGGGCTCGATGAGCAGTTCTTC. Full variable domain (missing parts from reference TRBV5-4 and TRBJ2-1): ETGVTQSPTHLIKTRGQQVTLRCSSQSGHNTVSWYQQALGQGPQFIFQYYREEENGRGNFPPRFSGLQFPNYSSELNVNALELDDSALYLCASSPELAGGLDEQFFGPGTRLTVL.

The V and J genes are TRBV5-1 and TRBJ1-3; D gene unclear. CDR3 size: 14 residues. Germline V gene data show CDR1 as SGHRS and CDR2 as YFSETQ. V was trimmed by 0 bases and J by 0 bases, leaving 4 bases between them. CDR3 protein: CASSLDSSGNTIYF. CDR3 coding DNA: TGCGCCAGCAGCTTGGACAGCTCTGGAAACACCATATATTTT.

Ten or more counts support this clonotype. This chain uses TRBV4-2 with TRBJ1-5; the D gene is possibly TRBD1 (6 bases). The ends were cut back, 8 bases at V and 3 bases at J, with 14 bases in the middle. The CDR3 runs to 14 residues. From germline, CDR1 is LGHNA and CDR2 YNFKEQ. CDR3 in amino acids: CASDYGQNNQPQHF. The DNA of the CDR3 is TGTGCCAGCGATTACGGACAGAACAATCAGCCCCAGCATTTT.

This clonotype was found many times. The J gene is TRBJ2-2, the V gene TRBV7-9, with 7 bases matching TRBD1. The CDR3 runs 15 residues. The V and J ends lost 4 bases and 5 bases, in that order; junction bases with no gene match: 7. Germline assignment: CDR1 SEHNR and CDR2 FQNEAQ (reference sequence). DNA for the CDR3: TGTGCCAGCAGCTCGAGACAGGGACGGACCGGGGAGCTGTTTTTT. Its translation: CASSSRQGRTGELFF.

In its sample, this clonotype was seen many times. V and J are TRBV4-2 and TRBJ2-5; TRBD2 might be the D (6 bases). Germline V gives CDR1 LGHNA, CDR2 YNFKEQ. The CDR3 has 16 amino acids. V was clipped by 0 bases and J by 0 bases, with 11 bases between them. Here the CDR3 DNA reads TGTGCCAGCAGCCAAGACGGGAGCCCCCACCAAGAGACCCAGTACTTC. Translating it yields CASSQDGSPHQETQYF.

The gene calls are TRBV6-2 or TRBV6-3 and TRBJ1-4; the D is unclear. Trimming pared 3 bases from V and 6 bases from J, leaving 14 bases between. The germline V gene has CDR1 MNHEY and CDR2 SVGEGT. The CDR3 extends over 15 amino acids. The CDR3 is CASSYYGRVDEKLFF. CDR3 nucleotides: TGTGCCAGCAGTTATTACGGCCGGGTAGATGAAAAACTGTTTTTT.

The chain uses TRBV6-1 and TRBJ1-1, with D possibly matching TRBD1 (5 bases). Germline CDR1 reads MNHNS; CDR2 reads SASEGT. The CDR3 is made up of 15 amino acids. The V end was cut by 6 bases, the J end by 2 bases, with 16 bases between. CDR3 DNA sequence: TGTGCCAGCAGGTGGGGGGGGACCTTAAACACTGAAGCTTTCTTT. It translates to CASRWGGTLNTEAFF.

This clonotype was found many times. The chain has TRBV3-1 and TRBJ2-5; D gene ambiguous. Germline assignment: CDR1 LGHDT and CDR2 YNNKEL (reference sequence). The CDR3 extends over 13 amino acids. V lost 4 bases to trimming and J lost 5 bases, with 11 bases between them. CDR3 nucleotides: TGTGCCAGCAGCCCACTGTCGGGTGAGACCCAGTACTTC. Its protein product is CASSPLSGETQYF.

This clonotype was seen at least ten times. The CDR3 loop is CASSPWAGEGNEQFF. CDR3 coding DNA: TGTGCCAGCAGTCCCTGGGCGGGAGAGGGGAATGAGCAGTTCTTC. This chain uses TRBV7-3 with TRBJ2-1, with 7 nucleotides matching TRBD2. The V segment lost 6 bases and the J segment 7 bases; nucleotides outside the gene matches: 12. CDR3 length equals 15 residues. Germline CDR1 and CDR2: SGHTA and FQGTGA.

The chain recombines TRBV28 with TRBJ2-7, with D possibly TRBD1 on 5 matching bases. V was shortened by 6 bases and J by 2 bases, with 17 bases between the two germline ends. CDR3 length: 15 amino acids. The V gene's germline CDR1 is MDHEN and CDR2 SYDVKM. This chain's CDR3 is CASSQDSLPAYEQYF. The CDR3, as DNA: TGTGCCAGCAGCCAAGACAGTCTCCCAGCCTACGAGCAGTACTTC.

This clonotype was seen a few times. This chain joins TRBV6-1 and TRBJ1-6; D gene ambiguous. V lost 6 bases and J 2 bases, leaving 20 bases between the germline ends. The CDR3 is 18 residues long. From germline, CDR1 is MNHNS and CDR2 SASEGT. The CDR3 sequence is CASSRKNPELTYNSPLHF. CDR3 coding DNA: TGTGCCAGCAGCCGAAAAAACCCTGAGCTCACCTATAATTCACCCCTCCACTTT.

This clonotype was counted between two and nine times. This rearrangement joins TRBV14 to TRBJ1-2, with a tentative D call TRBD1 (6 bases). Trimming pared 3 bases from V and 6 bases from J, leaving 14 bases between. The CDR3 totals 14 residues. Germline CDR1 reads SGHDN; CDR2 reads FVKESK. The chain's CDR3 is CASSQLDRIDGYTF. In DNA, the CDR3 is TGTGCCAGCAGCCAGCTGGACAGAATTGATGGCTACACCTTC.

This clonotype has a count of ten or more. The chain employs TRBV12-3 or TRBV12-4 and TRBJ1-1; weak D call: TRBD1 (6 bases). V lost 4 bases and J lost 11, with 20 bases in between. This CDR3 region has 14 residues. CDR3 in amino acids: CASSSGAEGPWAFF. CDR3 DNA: TGTGCCAGCAGTTCGGGGGCAGAGGGGCCGTGGGCTTTCTTT.

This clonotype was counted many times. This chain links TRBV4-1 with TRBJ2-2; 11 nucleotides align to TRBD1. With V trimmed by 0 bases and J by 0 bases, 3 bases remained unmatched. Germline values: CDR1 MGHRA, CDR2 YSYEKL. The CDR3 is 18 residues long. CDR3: CASSQDGQGAANTGELFF. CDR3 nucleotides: TGCGCCAGCAGCCAAGACGGACAGGGGGCCGCGAACACCGGGGAGCTGTTTTTT.

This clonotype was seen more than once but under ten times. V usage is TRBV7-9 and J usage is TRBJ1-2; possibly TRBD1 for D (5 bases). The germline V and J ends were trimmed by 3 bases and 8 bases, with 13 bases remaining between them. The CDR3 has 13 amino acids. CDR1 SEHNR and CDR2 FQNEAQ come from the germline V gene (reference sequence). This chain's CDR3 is CASSFKGLLGYTF. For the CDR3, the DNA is TGTGCCAGCAGCTTTAAGGGGCTTCTCGGCTACACCTTC.

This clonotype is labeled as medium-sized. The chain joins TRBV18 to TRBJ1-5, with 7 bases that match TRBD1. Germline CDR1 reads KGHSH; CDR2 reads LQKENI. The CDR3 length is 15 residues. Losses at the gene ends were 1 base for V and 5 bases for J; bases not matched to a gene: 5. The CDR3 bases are TGTGCCAGCTCACCACAGGGACAGTTAGATCAGCCCCAGCATTTT. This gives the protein CASSPQGQLDQPQHF.

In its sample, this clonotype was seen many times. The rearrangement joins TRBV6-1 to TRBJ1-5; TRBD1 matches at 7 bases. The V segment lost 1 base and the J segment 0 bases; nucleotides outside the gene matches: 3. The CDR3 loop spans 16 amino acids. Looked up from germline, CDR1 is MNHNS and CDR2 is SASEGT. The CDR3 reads CASSEDRGYSNQPQHF. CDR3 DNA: TGTGCCAGCAGTGAAGACAGGGGATATAGCAATCAGCCCCAGCATTTT.

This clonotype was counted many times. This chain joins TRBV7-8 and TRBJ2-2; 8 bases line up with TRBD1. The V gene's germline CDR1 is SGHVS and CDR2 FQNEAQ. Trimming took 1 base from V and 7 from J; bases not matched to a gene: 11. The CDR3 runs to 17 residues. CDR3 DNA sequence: TGTGCCAGCAGCTTAGAGAATGGCAGGGGGCTTGGCGGGGAGCTGTTTTTT. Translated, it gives CASSLENGRGLGGELFF.

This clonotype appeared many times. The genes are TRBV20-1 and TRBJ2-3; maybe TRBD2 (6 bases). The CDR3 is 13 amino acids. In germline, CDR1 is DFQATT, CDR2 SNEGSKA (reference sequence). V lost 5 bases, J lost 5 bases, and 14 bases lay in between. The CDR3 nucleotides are TGCAGTGCTGAGGGACTGGGGGGAGATACGCAGTATTTT. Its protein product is CSAEGLGGDTQYF.